This paragraph covers one TCR beta chain sequence. What it binds is unknown. The data derive from a study of shared clonotypes between healthy human individuals. Germline V gene lookup returns CDR1 MDHEN and CDR2 SYDVKM. The V gene end was trimmed by 6 bases and the J gene end by 0 bases; junction bases not matched to a gene: 8. The CDR3 sequence is 15 residues long. Profiling relied on immunoSEQ multiplex PCR, and the TCRdb table lists in-frame clones only, not all of them. The sample has about 2 million clones; about 95% are singletons. Study-level findings and limits: Larger estimated richness was generally seen in naive subsets than in memory subsets. Rarefaction showed that sequencing of sorted subsets was incomplete (despite large depth).

Terminally differentiated effector memory CD45RA+ cells were excluded by CCR7 positive selection of CD45RO-negative cells. What was sequenced was naive CD8+ T cells sorted from blood. The V call is TRBV28, the J call TRBJ2-7; 7 bases map to TRBD2. The TCR originated in a young man in good health. CDR3 region: CASRPSGDSSYEQYF. CDR3 nucleotides: TGTGCCAGCAGACCGAGCGGGGATAGCTCCTACGAGCAGTACTTC.